This is a list of T cell receptor beta chains from one sample in a study of identical twins. TCRdb passed the 5' RACE reads through MiXCR, listing each CDR3 protein once. Of about 500,000 distinct CDR3 sequences in the sample, more than 13% were seen once. These data were also reused for a study on yellow fever vaccine responses in identical twins.

Input material: CD4+ T cells sorted from blood. The receptors derive from a woman between 18 and 29 years old in good health. CDR3s leave out the opening cysteine and the closing phenylalanine or tryptophan. Fields, in order: D gene, CDR3 length, V gene, CDR3 protein. D genes are given only for firm matches.

D gene: -; CDR3 length: 12; V gene: TRBV5-1; CDR3 protein: ASSSISGTGELF
D gene: TRBD2; CDR3 length: 14; V gene: TRBV18; CDR3 protein: ASSPPVLAGSYEQY
D gene: -; CDR3 length: 12; V gene: TRBV20-1; CDR3 protein: SAKPQATNEKLF
D gene: -; CDR3 length: 12; V gene: TRBV24-1; CDR3 protein: ATSATTSGSPLH
D gene: -; CDR3 length: 13; V gene: TRBV5-4; CDR3 protein: ASSFSGILYNEQF
D gene: -; CDR3 length: 11; V gene: TRBV6-2/TRBV6-3; CDR3 protein: ASSLRPDTEAF
D gene: -; CDR3 length: 10; V gene: TRBV5-6; CDR3 protein: ASRPGLGELF
D gene: -; CDR3 length: 12; V gene: TRBV12-3/TRBV12-4; CDR3 protein: ASSTPREANVLT
D gene: -; CDR3 length: 14; V gene: TRBV4-1; CDR3 protein: ASSLNLGGRQETQY
D gene: -; CDR3 length: 9; V gene: TRBV7-9; CDR3 protein: ASRIADTQY
D gene: TRBD1; CDR3 length: 11; V gene: TRBV7-3; CDR3 protein: ASSLGQGSPLH
D gene: -; CDR3 length: 12; V gene: TRBV2; CDR3 protein: ASRGRKSSYEQY
D gene: -; CDR3 length: 14; V gene: TRBV4-3; CDR3 protein: ASSPQVGTTNEKLF
D gene: -; CDR3 length: 11; V gene: TRBV12-3/TRBV12-4; CDR3 protein: ASSVKGNTEAF
D gene: TRBD2; CDR3 length: 14; V gene: TRBV3-1; CDR3 protein: ASSRRTSGATDTQY
D gene: TRBD1; CDR3 length: 11; V gene: TRBV25-1; CDR3 protein: ASRDRFVDEQF
D gene: -; CDR3 length: 14; V gene: TRBV3-1; CDR3 protein: ASTRTQGRSTGELF
D gene: TRBD2; CDR3 length: 15; V gene: TRBV25-1; CDR3 protein: ASSYRLAGPNTDTQY
D gene: TRBD2; CDR3 length: 15; V gene: TRBV3-1; CDR3 protein: ASSHQLAGVATDTQY
D gene: -; CDR3 length: 11; V gene: TRBV20-1; CDR3 protein: SARDRVNTEAF
D gene: -; CDR3 length: 10; V gene: TRBV3-1; CDR3 protein: ASSQEKSPLH
D gene: -; CDR3 length: 14; V gene: TRBV2; CDR3 protein: ASSPEAGLGTDTQY
D gene: -; CDR3 length: 12; V gene: TRBV7-6; CDR3 protein: ASRAIGVHTEAF
D gene: TRBD2; CDR3 length: 13; V gene: TRBV28; CDR3 protein: ASSLGGTISRAQF
D gene: TRBD1; CDR3 length: 11; V gene: TRBV20-1; CDR3 protein: SATGQASYEQY
D gene: -; CDR3 length: 13; V gene: TRBV11-2; CDR3 protein: ASSSLFRGDYEQY
D gene: -; CDR3 length: 14; V gene: TRBV10-3; CDR3 protein: ASLNQQGHSYNEQF
D gene: TRBD2; CDR3 length: 14; V gene: TRBV10-3; CDR3 protein: AITQTSGSNTGELF
D gene: -; CDR3 length: 12; V gene: TRBV5-5; CDR3 protein: ASVRRVPGYEQY
D gene: TRBD1; CDR3 length: 13; V gene: TRBV5-1; CDR3 protein: ASSLEGQGFEKLF
D gene: -; CDR3 length: 15; V gene: TRBV6-1; CDR3 protein: ASRSPTETQQMNTQY
D gene: -; CDR3 length: 12; V gene: TRBV5-1; CDR3 protein: ASSREGADNEQF
D gene: -; CDR3 length: 10; V gene: TRBV7-2; CDR3 protein: ASSFVDQPQH
D gene: TRBD2; CDR3 length: 14; V gene: TRBV4-3; CDR3 protein: ASSQRLAGGADTQY
D gene: TRBD1; CDR3 length: 12; V gene: TRBV4-2; CDR3 protein: ASSRYSGQDGYT
D gene: TRBD2; CDR3 length: 14; V gene: TRBV18; CDR3 protein: ASSPFQLASQETQY
D gene: TRBD1; CDR3 length: 15; V gene: TRBV19; CDR3 protein: ASSPYPGTGGRYEQY
D gene: -; CDR3 length: 11; V gene: TRBV6-1; CDR3 protein: ASRITEDYGYT
D gene: TRBD1; CDR3 length: 13; V gene: TRBV2; CDR3 protein: ASSWTGDNTGELF
D gene: TRBD2; CDR3 length: 14; V gene: TRBV27; CDR3 protein: ASSFGLAGGQDTQY
D gene: -; CDR3 length: 12; V gene: TRBV2; CDR3 protein: ASSGQVGPYEQY
D gene: -; CDR3 length: 13; V gene: TRBV7-2; CDR3 protein: ASSSFMAGLETQY
D gene: TRBD2; CDR3 length: 15; V gene: TRBV4-2; CDR3 protein: ASSQEKGLAGTGELF
D gene: -; CDR3 length: 10; V gene: TRBV3-1; CDR3 protein: ASSQDRYEQY
D gene: -; CDR3 length: 12; V gene: TRBV5-1; CDR3 protein: ASSLDSPSLGYT
D gene: TRBD2; CDR3 length: 15; V gene: TRBV7-2; CDR3 protein: ASSLTPSGPNTGELF
D gene: -; CDR3 length: 18; V gene: TRBV12-3/TRBV12-4; CDR3 protein: ASSPDRGTGLTSGWDEQY
D gene: -; CDR3 length: 10; V gene: TRBV14; CDR3 protein: ASSPLGPEQF
D gene: -; CDR3 length: 10; V gene: TRBV30; CDR3 protein: AWTRGPDTQY
D gene: -; CDR3 length: 10; V gene: TRBV11-3; CDR3 protein: ASSLDFGEQF
D gene: -; CDR3 length: 11; V gene: TRBV12-3/TRBV12-4; CDR3 protein: ASSLQEGFGYT
D gene: -; CDR3 length: 13; V gene: TRBV5-1; CDR3 protein: ASSFGPGLGTEAF
D gene: -; CDR3 length: 12; V gene: TRBV20-1; CDR3 protein: SAPGQIKNTEAF
D gene: TRBD2; CDR3 length: 13; V gene: TRBV5-5; CDR3 protein: ASSLVGLASWEQF
D gene: -; CDR3 length: 9; V gene: TRBV7-8; CDR3 protein: ASSLAGGPS
D gene: -; CDR3 length: 13; V gene: TRBV12-3/TRBV12-4; CDR3 protein: ASTQTGQSINEQF
D gene: -; CDR3 length: 13; V gene: TRBV24-1; CDR3 protein: ATSVPSTDTDTQY